This T cell receptor beta chain was captured by sequencing in a study of blood T cell repertoires in COVID-19. The junction had 6 bases not matched to a gene; V was cut back by 0 bases and J by 5 bases. The CDR3 has 15 amino acids. Per germline, CDR1 SEHNR and CDR2 FQNEAQ (reference sequence). Repertoires were generated with immunoSEQ multiplex PCR, while TCRdb's copy carries only in-frame clones and drops some. Of over 250,000 clones in the sample, roughly 92% were seen once. The rearrangement uses TRBV7-9 and TRBJ1-1; 7 nucleotides line up with TRBD1. The specimen sequenced was peripheral blood. The sequence was obtained from a woman younger than 45 with COVID-19, enrolled during active disease. The CDR3 DNA reads TGTGCCAGCAGCTTAGCGCAGGGGGTGATTACTGAAGCTTTCTTT. It yields the protein CASSLAQGVITEAFF. The variable domain in full, with the rest retrieved from reference TRBV7-9 and TRBJ1-1, is DTGVSQNPRHKITKRGQNVTFRCDPISEHNRLYWYRQTLGQGPEFLTYFQNEAQLEKSRLLSDRFSAERPKGSFSTLEIQRTEQGDSAMYLCASSLAQGVITEAFFGQGTRLTVV.